What follows is one TCR beta chain and its context. The data belong to a study of Ad26.COV2.S vaccination and SARS-CoV-2 variants. Trimming removed 6 bases from V and 7 bases from J, with 6 bases in between. Germline CDR1 is MNHNY and CDR2 is SVGAGI (reference sequence). This CDR3 has 10 amino acids. Repertoires were generated with immunoSEQ multiplex PCR, while TCRdb's copy carries only in-frame clones and drops some. The profile covers about 440,000 clones, with 90% appearing a single time and 4.3% taken by the ten largest. Indicated treatment: over 15 received Ad26.COV2.S at low or high dose, single or two shots; about 5 received placebo; per-sample allocation not given. On day 63 after the first injection, vaccine and placebo recipients gave samples.

The chain couples TRBV6-6 to TRBJ1-1, with D perhaps TRBD1 (5 bases). This receptor was identified in a person between 18 and 65 years old who received the Ad26.COV2.S COVID-19 vaccine or a placebo. The starting material was peripheral blood, obtained in a trial of Ad26.COV2.S vaccine versus placebo. CDR3 bases: TGTGCCAGCAGACAGGTTGAAGCTTTCTTT. Translated, it gives CASRQVEAFF.